A single sample gave rise to the 29 T cell receptor beta chains below, sequenced in a study of T cells in Graves' hyperthyroidism and ophthalmopathy. TCR beta CDR3 regions were amplified from RNA transcripts. TCR CDR3 regions were first amplified by RT-PCR with HTBI primers. One entry per CDR3 protein results from TCRdb running MiXCR on the multiplex PCR reads. This sample has about 400,000 distinct CDR3 sequences, with roughly 15% found just once. Sequencing used blood. The source is a woman in her twenties or thirties with Graves' ophthalmopathy.

This clonotype was seen many times. The genes are TRBV11-2 and TRBJ2-2; a weak D match, TRBD2 (5 bases). The ends were cut back, 3 bases at V and 6 bases at J, with 8 bases in the middle. Germline CDR1 reads SGHAT; CDR2 reads FQNNGV. The CDR3 is 13 amino acids. As DNA, the CDR3 is TGTGCCAGCAGCTTTGGAGGAGCCGGGGAGCTGTTTTTT. Residues: CASSFGGAGELFF.

The chain couples TRBV6-2 or TRBV6-3 to TRBJ1-2; D uncertain. The length of the CDR3 is 13 residues. Trimming cost V 6 bases and J 7 bases, with 15 bases left between them. The germline V gene has CDR1 MNHEY and CDR2 SVGEGT. The CDR3 loop is CASSHTILFGYTF. In nucleotides, the CDR3 is TGTGCCAGCAGCCATACTATCCTCTTTGGCTACACCTTC.

This clonotype has only a few counts. The genes are TRBV4-1 and TRBJ2-2; D gene unclear. Trimming pared 4 bases from V and 7 bases from J, leaving 4 bases between. The CDR3 length is 11 residues. Germline V gives CDR1 MGHRA, CDR2 YSYEKL. The CDR3 spells CASSRGGELFF. The CDR3, as DNA: TGCGCCAGCAGCCGGGGCGGGGAGCTGTTTTTT.

This clonotype was recorded at least ten times. This rearrangement joins TRBV3-1 to TRBJ2-7, with D maybe TRBD2 (5 bases). From germline, CDR1 is LGHDT and CDR2 YNNKEL (reference sequence). Trimming took off 1 base at V and 6 bases at J, with 13 bases between the two ends. This CDR3 has 14 amino acids. CDR3 loop: CASSQAGWVSEQYF. The DNA of the CDR3 is TGTGCCAGCAGCCAAGCGGGGTGGGTAAGCGAGCAGTACTTC.

In its sample, this clonotype was seen many times. This sequence joins TRBV6-2 or TRBV6-3 and TRBJ2-1, with D possibly matching TRBD1 (5 bases). Trimming removed 0 bases at V and 7 bases at J, with 16 bases between. The CDR3 covers 16 residues. Germline loops: CDR1 MNHEY, CDR2 SVGEGT. Written as DNA, the CDR3 is TGTGCCAGCAGTTACTCGAAGGGGTCCAACCGAAATGAGCAGTTCTTC. Translated, it gives CASSYSKGSNRNEQFF.

This clonotype was detected many times. The V call is TRBV30, the J call TRBJ2-3, with 9 bases lining up with TRBD2. Germline values: CDR1 GTSNPN, CDR2 SVGIG (reference sequence). The CDR3 runs to 15 residues. The trim removed 2 bases at V and 0 bases at J, leaving 3 bases unmatched. CDR3 residues: CAWSSGGTSTDTQYF. Here the CDR3 DNA reads TGTGCCTGGAGTAGCGGGGGGACTAGCACAGATACGCAGTATTTT.

This clonotype was recorded at least ten times. The rearrangement uses TRBV10-2 and TRBJ2-7; D not resolved. CDR3 length: 16 amino acids. Trimming removed 6 bases at V and 6 bases at J, with 24 bases between. CDR1 is WSHSY and CDR2 is SAAADI in the germline V gene. Here the CDR3 reads CASSGPEAGRATEQYF. The CDR3 DNA is TGCGCCAGCAGCGGTCCTGAGGCAGGAAGGGCCACCGAGCAGTACTTC.

This clonotype came up many times. V gene TRBV20-1 combines with J gene TRBJ2-7; the D gene is possibly TRBD2 (6 bases). The CDR3 consists of 14 residues. V was clipped by 8 bases and J by 0 bases, with 17 bases between them. Per germline, CDR1 DFQATT and CDR2 SNEGSKA (reference sequence). As DNA, the CDR3 is TGCAGTTCTCGCGGGCCGCGGGGCTCCTACGAGCAGTACTTC. Encoded protein: CSSRGPRGSYEQYF.

This clonotype appeared many times. The rearrangement links TRBV28 to TRBJ1-5, with 8 bases fitting TRBD1. V dropped 5 bases and J dropped 5; count of bases not matched to a gene: 5. CDR3 length equals 14 residues. The V gene's germline CDR1 is MDHEN and CDR2 SYDVKM. CDR3 in amino acids: CASSLGQGDQPQHF. For the CDR3, the DNA is TGTGCCAGCAGTCTCGGACAGGGCGATCAGCCCCAGCATTTT.

This clonotype was counted many times. This chain uses TRBV20-1 with TRBJ2-1; 9 bases agree with TRBD2. Germline values: CDR1 DFQATT, CDR2 SNEGSKA (reference sequence). The ends lost 1 base at V and 0 bases at J; junction bases unmatched: 19. The CDR3 consists of 21 residues. The CDR3 here is CSARAGRLAVDPPSSYNEQFF. For the CDR3, the DNA is TGCAGTGCTAGAGCGGGAAGACTAGCGGTAGACCCACCGAGCTCCTACAATGAGCAGTTCTTC.

About this clonotype: A much bigger clone sits one base away, suggesting this may be a read error. This sequence joins TRBV6-2 or TRBV6-3 and TRBJ2-1; 7 positions match TRBD2. Germline trimming cut 7 bases from V and 10 bases from J; bases unmatched to any gene: 10. The CDR3 runs to 13 residues. Germline V gives CDR1 MNHEY, CDR2 SVGEGT. CDR3 residues: CASTPAGELEQFF. For the CDR3, the DNA is TGTGCCAGCACTCCGGCGGGGGAGCTCGAGCAGTTCTTC.

The chain carries TRBV7-9 and TRBJ2-7; tentatively, D is TRBD2 (6 bases). Germline loops: CDR1 SEHNR, CDR2 FQNEAQ (reference sequence). This CDR3 contains 14 residues. Trimming took 1 base from V and 6 from J, leaving 13 bases between them. Here the CDR3 reads CASSLGASVGEQYF. The CDR3, as DNA: TGTGCCAGCAGCTTAGGGGCTAGCGTGGGCGAGCAGTACTTC. Complete variable domain (other parts from reference TRBV7-9 and TRBJ2-7): DTGVSQNPRHKITKRGQNVTFRCDPISEHNRLYWYRQTLGQGPEFLTYFQNEAQLEKSRLLSDRFSAERPKGSFSTLEIQRTEQGDSAMYLCASSLGASVGEQYFGPGTRLTVT.

This clonotype was recorded at least ten times. The V call is TRBV29-1, the J call TRBJ2-1; D may match TRBD1 or TRBD2 (5 bases each). V lost 6 bases and J 0 bases, leaving 12 bases between the germline ends. The germline V gene encodes CDR1 SQVTM and CDR2 ANQGSEA. The CDR3 length is 14 residues. In DNA form, the CDR3 reads TGCAGCGTGGGACGGGAAGGCTCCTACAATGAGCAGTTCTTC. Protein sequence: CSVGREGSYNEQFF.

The CDR3 coding sequence is TGTGCCAGCAGGAACGAAGGGGGCGCAGATGGCTACACCTTC. Translating it yields CASRNEGGADGYTF. This chain joins TRBV12-3 or TRBV12-4 and TRBJ1-2; 7 bases map to TRBD1. This CDR3 has 14 residues. The ends lost 6 bases at V and 6 bases at J; junction bases unmatched: 10.

Of note for this clonotype: Since a much larger clone is just one base distant, this may be a read error. The chain joins TRBV7-9 to TRBJ2-1, with 10 bases identical to TRBD2. The V segment lost 6 bases and the J segment 1 base; nucleotides outside the gene matches: 9. Germline CDR1 is SEHNR and CDR2 is FQNEAQ (reference sequence). The CDR3 extends over 17 amino acids. For the CDR3, the DNA is TGTGCCAGCAGAACTAGCGGGGAAAGTAAGTCCTACAATGAGCAGTTCTTC. Amino acid sequence: CASRTSGESKSYNEQFF.

This clonotype appeared many times. The V and J genes are TRBV6-2 or TRBV6-3 and TRBJ2-7; no definite D call. The germline V gene has CDR1 MNHEY and CDR2 SVGEGT. V lost 2 bases and J 2 bases, leaving 4 bases between the germline ends. This CDR3 has 12 amino acids. In DNA form, the CDR3 reads TGTGCCAGCAGTTACGGCCCCTACGAGCAGTACTTC. It encodes CASSYGPYEQYF.

There are many counts of this clonotype. The rearrangement links TRBV27 to TRBJ2-5, with D perhaps matching TRBD2 (5 bases). In germline, CDR1 is MNHEY, CDR2 SMNVEV (reference sequence). Trimming left V 8 bases short and J 0 bases short, with 16 bases between. This CDR3 has 15 residues. The CDR3 loop reads CASPPAGQYQETQYF. The CDR3 nucleotides read TGTGCCAGCCCTCCGGCGGGTCAGTACCAAGAGACCCAGTACTTC.

This clonotype was seen many times. V and J are TRBV20-1 and TRBJ2-5; TRBD1 matches at 10 bases. In germline, CDR1 is DFQATT, CDR2 SNEGSKA (reference sequence). This CDR3 has 15 amino acids. Losses at the gene ends were 4 bases for V and 5 bases for J; bases not matched to a gene: 10. The CDR3 sequence is CSAMQTGGLRETQYF. The CDR3 region has the DNA TGCAGTGCTATGCAGACAGGGGGCTTGAGGGAGACCCAGTACTTC.

This clonotype was seen repeatedly, ten times or more. The chain is built from TRBV6-1 and TRBJ2-1, with TRBD1 identical over 8 bases. The germline V gene encodes CDR1 MNHNS and CDR2 SASEGT. The CDR3 spans 14 residues. V trimming: 6 bases; J trimming: 5 bases; junction bases outside the gene matches: 6. The CDR3 DNA follows: TGTGCCAGCAGCCACAGGGGGATACACAATGAGCAGTTCTTC. Protein sequence: CASSHRGIHNEQFF.

The table lists this clonotype with many counts. The chain couples TRBV28 to TRBJ1-2; TRBD1 is a possible D gene (6 bases). Deletions cut 3 bases from V and 7 bases from J, with 18 bases between. CDR3 length equals 15 residues. Germline CDR1 and CDR2: MDHEN and SYDVKM. CDR3 in amino acids: CASSLAGGGRSGYTF. CDR3 sequence (DNA): TGTGCCAGCAGTTTGGCGGGGGGCGGGAGGTCTGGCTACACCTTC.

The rearrangement joins TRBV12-3 or TRBV12-4 to TRBJ1-2, with 9 nucleotides matching TRBD1. The junction had 11 bases not matched to a gene; V was cut back by 6 bases and J by 0 bases. The CDR3 consists of 17 residues. CDR3 region: CASSLARQGGSNYGYTF. Written as DNA, the CDR3 is TGTGCCAGCAGCCTGGCGCGACAGGGGGGATCTAACTATGGCTACACCTTC.

This clonotype was recorded at least ten times. The chain has TRBV7-8 and TRBJ2-5; D is tentatively TRBD1 or TRBD2 (5 bases each). Germline CDR1 reads SGHVS; CDR2 reads FQNEAQ. V shed 1 base and J shed 4 bases, with 13 bases lying between them. The CDR3 has 15 residues. The CDR3, as DNA: TGTGCCAGCAGCTTAGGTCGGGGCCGCGTAGAGACCCAGTACTTC. Protein sequence: CASSLGRGRVETQYF.

This clonotype was detected many times. The genes are TRBV14 and TRBJ2-3, with unresolved D. V was clipped by 0 bases and J by 6 bases, with 10 bases between them. This CDR3 has 14 residues. CDR1 is SGHDN, CDR2 FVKESK, per germline. CDR3 in amino acids: CASSQDWVRDTQYF. The CDR3 DNA reads TGTGCCAGCAGCCAAGACTGGGTGCGGGATACGCAGTATTTT.

This clonotype was counted many times. The chain employs TRBV7-6 and TRBJ2-1, with 7 bases identical to TRBD2. After removal of 2 bases from V and 3 bases from J, the junction contained 10 bases not matched to a gene. CDR3 length equals 17 residues. Germline lookup yields CDR1 SGHVS and CDR2 FNYEAQ. The CDR3 DNA follows: TGTGCCAGCAGCTTACGGGCCAGCGGGGAAAGCTACAATGAGCAGTTCTTC. This gives the protein CASSLRASGESYNEQFF.

This clonotype was detected ten times or more. This chain joins TRBV6-1 and TRBJ2-7; tentatively, D is TRBD1 (6 bases). The CDR3 extends over 14 amino acids. V dropped 7 bases and J dropped 1 base, with 14 bases sitting between them. Per germline, CDR1 MNHNS and CDR2 SASEGT. Here the CDR3 DNA reads TGTGCCAGCAAACGACAGGAAACATCCTACGAGCAGTACTTC. Translating it yields CASKRQETSYEQYF.

The chain is built from TRBV18 and TRBJ2-7; TRBD1 aligns across 8 bases. CDR3 length: 14 residues. V was clipped by 3 bases and J by 5 bases; unmatched bases: 6. CDR1 KGHSH and CDR2 LQKENI come from the germline V gene. The CDR3 DNA sequence: TGTGCCAGCTCACCCGGGACAGGTATGAACGAGCAGTACTTC. Translated, it gives CASSPGTGMNEQYF.

At least ten counts were recorded for this clonotype. V usage is TRBV12-3 or TRBV12-4 and J usage is TRBJ1-5, with D perhaps TRBD1 (5 bases). The CDR3 covers 12 residues. The ends were cut back, 5 bases at V and 5 bases at J, with 7 bases in the middle. As DNA, the CDR3 is TGTGCCAGCAGTCCAGGGTATCAGCCCCAGCATTTT. Protein product: CASSPGYQPQHF.

This clonotype was counted many times. J is TRBJ2-1 and V is TRBV7-2; D possibly corresponds to TRBD1 (6 bases). The CDR3 covers 13 residues. Germline CDR1 and CDR2: SGHTA and FQGNSA. V was clipped by 1 base and J by 5 bases, with 6 bases between them. In nucleotides, the CDR3 is TGTGCCAGCAGCTTAGGGGGGCACAATGAGCAGTTCTTC. It translates to CASSLGGHNEQFF.

This clonotype was recorded at least ten times. The V and J genes are TRBV7-9 and TRBJ1-5, with TRBD1 matching 9 bases. Unmatched junction bases numbered 5, after V lost 5 bases and J lost 6 bases. The germline V gene has CDR1 SEHNR and CDR2 FQNEAQ (reference sequence). The length of the CDR3 is 14 residues. CDR3 nucleotides: TGTGCCAGCAGCGAAGGGACAGGGTCTCAGCCCCAGCATTTT. It codes for CASSEGTGSQPQHF.